Below are 16 T cell receptor beta chains sequenced from a single sample in a study of cytotoxic CD8 clonotypes in ibrutinib-treated CLL. Only in-frame clones appear in the TCRdb table, and some are missing; sequencing was by immunoSEQ multiplex PCR. The sample shows some 150,000 clones, approximately 80% of them seen only once. Sequences were derived from PBMCs, sampled after 36 months of ibrutinib treatment. The receptors here all came from a human donor with chronic lymphocytic leukemia.

The chain employs TRBV30 and TRBJ1-1; tentative D call: TRBD1 (5 bases). From germline, CDR1 is GTSNPN and CDR2 SVGIG (reference sequence). Trimming left V 3 bases short and J 5 bases short, with 13 bases between. The CDR3 has 13 amino acids. In DNA, the CDR3 is TGTGCCTGGAGAATACGCGGGGCGACTGAAGCTTTCTTT. Protein: CAWRIRGATEAFF.

The sample holds a few counts of this clone. The chain carries TRBV28 and TRBJ1-5, with 10 bases lining up with TRBD1. V lost 10 bases, J lost 7 bases, and 4 bases stayed unmatched. The CDR3 loop spans 12 amino acids. Germline V lookup: CDR1 MDHEN, CDR2 SYDVKM. The CDR3 reads CATTGGWQPQHF. The CDR3 region has the DNA TGTGCCACGACAGGGGGCTGGCAGCCCCAGCATTTT.

This clone came up once. The chain employs TRBV19 and TRBJ2-1, with 7 nucleotides matching TRBD1. CDR3 length equals 14 residues. Germline CDR1 LNHDA, CDR2 SQIVND (reference sequence). The V and J ends lost 6 bases and 5 bases, in that order; junction bases with no gene match: 7. The CDR3 DNA follows: TGTGCCAGTAGGCTAACAGGGGTTCACAATGAGCAGTTCTTC. Residues: CASRLTGVHNEQFF.

The J gene is TRBJ1-5, the V gene TRBV5-4; tentative D call: TRBD1 (5 bases). The V end was cut by 0 bases, the J end by 5 bases, with 9 bases between. Germline V gene sequence: CDR1 SGHNT, CDR2 YYREEE (reference sequence). There are 14 residues in the CDR3. Here the CDR3 reads CASSLDGGDQPQHF. The DNA for the CDR3 is TGTGCCAGCAGCTTGGACGGGGGAGATCAGCCCCAGCATTTT.

V is TRBV27 and J is TRBJ2-5; 9 nucleotides match TRBD1. Germline V gives CDR1 MNHEY, CDR2 SMNVEV (reference sequence). CDR3 length: 14 residues. V was clipped by 4 bases and J by 5 bases; unmatched bases: 5. CDR3 sequence reads: CASSSWDRAETQYF. CDR3 bases: TGTGCCAGCAGTTCCTGGGACAGGGCCGAGACCCAGTACTTC.

This sequence joins TRBV9 and TRBJ1-2; the D is unclear. Trimming removed 2 bases from V and 2 bases from J, with 7 bases in between. This CDR3 has 13 amino acids. Germline V CDR1 and CDR2: SGDLS, YYNGEE. CDR3 in DNA: TGTGCCAGCAGCGTTTCGGGGAACTATGGCTACACCTTC. Its protein product is CASSVSGNYGYTF.

The count of this clone is one. The chain uses TRBV28 and TRBJ2-3; 13 bases align to TRBD2. V gave up 6 bases and J gave up 4 bases; unmatched junction bases: 10. The CDR3 has 17 amino acids. Germline V gene data show CDR1 as MDHEN and CDR2 as SYDVKM. CDR3 loop: CASSAWSTSGGADTQYF. CDR3 DNA: TGTGCCAGCAGCGCATGGTCCACTAGCGGGGGGGCAGATACGCAGTATTTT.

This clone was counted between two and nine times. This chain uses TRBV30 with TRBJ2-3; 7 bases are shared with TRBD1. Germline values: CDR1 GTSNPN, CDR2 SVGIG (reference sequence). This CDR3 is built from 14 residues. The V gene end was trimmed by 4 bases and the J gene end by 1 base; junction bases not matched to a gene: 5. CDR3 coding DNA: TGTGCCTGGACCAGGGACAGCCGCACAGATACGCAGTATTTT. This codes for CAWTRDSRTDTQYF.

V gene TRBV5-1 combines with J gene TRBJ2-2; 9 positions match TRBD1. The ends lost 1 base at V and 4 bases at J; junction bases unmatched: 2. Per germline, CDR1 SGHRS and CDR2 YFSETQ. The CDR3 sequence is 15 residues long. The CDR3 spells CASSLQDRGTGELFF. The DNA of the CDR3 is TGCGCCAGCAGCTTGCAGGACAGGGGCACCGGGGAGCTGTTTTTT.

The chain carries TRBV19 and TRBJ1-2, with D possibly being TRBD1 (6 bases). CDR1 and CDR2 from the germline V gene are LNHDA and SQIVND (reference sequence). The CDR3 covers 12 residues. V was cut by 9 bases and J by 7 bases, with 15 bases left in between. This CDR3 reads CASKQGESGYTF. CDR3 bases: TGTGCCAGCAAACAGGGTGAAAGTGGCTACACCTTC.

This sequence joins TRBV5-1 and TRBJ2-3, with D possibly being TRBD2 (5 bases). V gave up 2 bases and J gave up 0 bases, with 13 bases separating them. Germline V gene data show CDR1 as SGHRS and CDR2 as YFSETQ. The CDR3 is 16 residues long. The chain's CDR3 is CASSLGWTASTDTQYF. The CDR3 DNA is TGCGCCAGCAGCTTAGGTTGGACTGCTAGCACAGATACGCAGTATTTT.

In this sample, this clone turned up once. The gene calls are TRBV5-6 and TRBJ1-1; no firm D call. CDR3 length: 13 amino acids. CDR1 SGHDT and CDR2 YYEEEE come from the germline V gene. Trimming stripped 2 bases from V and 6 bases from J, with 11 bases between. The CDR3: CASSFPRSPEAFF. The DNA of the CDR3 is TGTGCCAGCAGCTTCCCCCGCAGCCCTGAAGCTTTCTTT.

This chain links TRBV4-1 with TRBJ1-4; D perhaps matches TRBD1 (6 bases). V was trimmed by 6 bases and J by 9 bases, leaving 20 bases between them. Per the germline V gene, CDR1 is MGHRA and CDR2 is YSYEKL. The CDR3 contains 15 residues. CDR3 residues: CASRSVGQGWKKLFF. As DNA, the CDR3 is TGCGCCAGCAGATCAGTCGGGCAGGGGTGGAAAAAACTGTTTTTT.

The V call is TRBV7-8, the J call TRBJ2-4; possibly TRBD2 for D (6 bases). Germline V lookup: CDR1 SGHVS, CDR2 FQNEAQ. V lost 1 base and J 8 bases, leaving 9 bases between the germline ends. The CDR3 is made up of 13 amino acids. In DNA form, the CDR3 reads TGTGCCAGCAGCTTAGTGCGGAGGGACATTCAGTACTTC. It specifies CASSLVRRDIQYF. The full variable domain, in which reference TRBV7-8 and TRBJ2-4 provide the parts outside the CDR3, is GAGVSQSPRYKVAKRGQDVALRCDPISGHVSLFWYQQALGQGPEFLTYFQNEAQLDKSGLPSDRFFAERPEGSVSTLKIQRTQQEDSAVYLCASSLVRRDIQYFGAGTRLSVL.

This sequence joins TRBV19 and TRBJ1-1; 7 bases agree with TRBD1. The CDR3 is made up of 13 amino acids. In germline, CDR1 is LNHDA, CDR2 SQIVND (reference sequence). J was trimmed by 5 bases and V by 6 bases; bases with no gene match: 6. The CDR3 coding sequence is TGTGCCAGTAGCGACAGGGAAAGGACTGAAGCTTTCTTT. Translated: CASSDRERTEAFF. Variable domain in full (rest from reference TRBV19 and TRBJ1-1): DGGITQSPKYLFRKEGQNVTLSCEQNLNHDAMYWYRQDPGQGLRLIYYSQIVNDFQKGDIAEGYSVSREKKESFPLTVTSAQKNPTAFYLCASSDRERTEAFFGQGTRLTVV.

A few counts support this clone. The chain employs TRBV29-1 and TRBJ1-1, with D hard to call. Per the germline V gene, CDR1 is SQVTM and CDR2 is ANQGSEA. The CDR3 runs 11 residues. Between the trimmed V and J ends, which lost 8 bases and 8 bases, there was a span of 15 bases. CDR3 residues: CSHLAVVEAFF. The CDR3 DNA is TGCAGCCACCTCGCGGTGGTCGAAGCTTTCTTT.